The T cell receptor (beta chain) described here comes from a study of blood T cell repertoires in COVID-19. This CDR3 spans 18 amino acids. With 1 base clipped from V and 0 bases from J, the junction kept 9 bases outside the gene matches. Germline V lookup: CDR1 SQVTM, CDR2 ANQGSEA. Authors' analysis steps: For nucleated cells, counts were estimated from reference gene primer amplification. The data were produced by immunoSEQ multiplex PCR, yet TCRdb's version contains in-frame clones alone and is incomplete. The V and J calls and clone size were taken over from that table, and D and trimming were inferred from the DNA. Of some 190,000 clones listed, 86% are singletons.

The sequencing sample was made of PBMCs or T cells enriched from blood (not recorded which). This chain uses TRBV29-1 with TRBJ2-6; 7 bases agree with TRBD2. The origin of this receptor is a middle-aged woman in a cohort exposed to, infected with or recovered from COVID-19 (not recorded which). CDR3 DNA sequence: TGCAGCGTTGAAGTCCCCAGGAGCGGGACCTCTGGGGCCAACGTCCTGACTTTC. Translation gives CSVEVPRSGTSGANVLTF. The whole variable domain, remainder taken from reference TRBV29-1 and TRBJ2-6, is SAVISQKPSRDICQRGTSLTIQCQVDSQVTMMFWYRQQPGQSLTLIATANQGSEATYESGFVIDKFPISRPNLTFSTLTVSNMSPEDSSIYLCSVEVPRSGTSGANVLTFGAGSRLTVL.